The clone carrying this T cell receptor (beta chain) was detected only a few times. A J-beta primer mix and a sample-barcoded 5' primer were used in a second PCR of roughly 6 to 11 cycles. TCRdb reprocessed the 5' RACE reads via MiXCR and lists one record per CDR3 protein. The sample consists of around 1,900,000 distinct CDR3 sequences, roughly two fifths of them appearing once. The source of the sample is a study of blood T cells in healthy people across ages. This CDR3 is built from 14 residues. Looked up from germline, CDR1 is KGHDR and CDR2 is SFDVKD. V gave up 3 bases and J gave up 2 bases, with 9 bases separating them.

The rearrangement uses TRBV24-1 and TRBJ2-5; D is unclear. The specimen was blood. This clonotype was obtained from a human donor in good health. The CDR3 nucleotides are TGTGCCACCAGTGATCCGACCCGTCAAGAGACCCAGTACTTC. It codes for CATSDPTRQETQYF.